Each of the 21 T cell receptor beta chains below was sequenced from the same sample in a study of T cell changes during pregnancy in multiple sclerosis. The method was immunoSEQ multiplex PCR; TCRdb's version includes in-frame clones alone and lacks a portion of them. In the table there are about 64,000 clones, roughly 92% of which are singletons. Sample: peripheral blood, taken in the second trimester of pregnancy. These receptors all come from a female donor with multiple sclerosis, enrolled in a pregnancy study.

CDR3 coding DNA: TGTGCCAGCAGTGCGACTAGCGGGAGGAATGAGCAGTTCTTC. Translated, it gives CASSATSGRNEQFF. This rearrangement joins TRBV2 to TRBJ2-1, with 13 bases identical to TRBD2. V trimming: 4 bases; J trimming: 7 bases; junction bases outside the gene matches: 1. The CDR3 totals 14 residues. Per the germline V gene, CDR1 is SNHLY and CDR2 is FYNNEI.

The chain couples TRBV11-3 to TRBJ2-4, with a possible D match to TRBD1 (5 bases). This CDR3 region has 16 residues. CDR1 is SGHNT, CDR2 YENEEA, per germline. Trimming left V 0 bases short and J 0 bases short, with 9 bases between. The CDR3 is CASSLDQGLAKNIQYF. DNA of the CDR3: TGTGCCAGCAGCTTAGATCAGGGCCTAGCCAAAAACATTCAGTACTTC.

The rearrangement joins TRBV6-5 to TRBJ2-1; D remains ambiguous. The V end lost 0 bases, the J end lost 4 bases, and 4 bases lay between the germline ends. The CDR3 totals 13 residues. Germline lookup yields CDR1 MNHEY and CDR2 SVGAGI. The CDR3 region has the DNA TGTGCCAGCAGTTACTCCCTGTACAATGAGCAGTTCTTC. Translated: CASSYSLYNEQFF.

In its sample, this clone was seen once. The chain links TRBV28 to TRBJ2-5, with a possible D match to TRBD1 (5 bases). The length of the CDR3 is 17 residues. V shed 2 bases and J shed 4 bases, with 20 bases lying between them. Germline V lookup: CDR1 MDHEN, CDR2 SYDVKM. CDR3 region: CASSLGAKMRAGETQYF. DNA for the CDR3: TGTGCCAGCAGTTTAGGGGCTAAGATGAGAGCCGGAGAGACCCAGTACTTC.

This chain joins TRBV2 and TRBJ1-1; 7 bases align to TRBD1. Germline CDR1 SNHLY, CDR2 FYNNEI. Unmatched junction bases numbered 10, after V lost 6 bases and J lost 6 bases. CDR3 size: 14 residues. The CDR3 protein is CASSPRQGNAEAFF. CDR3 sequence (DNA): TGTGCCAGCAGCCCTAGACAGGGTAATGCTGAAGCTTTCTTT.

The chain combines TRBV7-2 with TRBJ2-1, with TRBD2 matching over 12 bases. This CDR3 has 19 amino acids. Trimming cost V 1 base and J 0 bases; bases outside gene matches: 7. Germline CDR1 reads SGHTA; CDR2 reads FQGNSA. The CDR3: CASSLVRTSGTSSYNEQFF. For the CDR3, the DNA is TGTGCCAGCAGCTTAGTGCGGACTAGCGGGACCAGCTCCTACAATGAGCAGTTCTTC.

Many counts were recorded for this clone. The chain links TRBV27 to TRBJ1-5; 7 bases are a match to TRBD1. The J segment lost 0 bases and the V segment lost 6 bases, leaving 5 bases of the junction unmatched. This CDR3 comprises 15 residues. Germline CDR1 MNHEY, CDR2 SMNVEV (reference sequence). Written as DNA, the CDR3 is TGTGCCAGCAGCCCCGACAGGGTTAGCAATCAGCCCCAGCATTTT. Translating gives CASSPDRVSNQPQHF.

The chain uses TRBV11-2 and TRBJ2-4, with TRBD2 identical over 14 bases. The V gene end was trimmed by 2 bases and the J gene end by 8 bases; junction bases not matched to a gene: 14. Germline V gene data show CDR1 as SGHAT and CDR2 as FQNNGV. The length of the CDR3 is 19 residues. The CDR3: CASSLTGGTSGRVKDIQYF. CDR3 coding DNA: TGTGCCAGCAGCTTAACGGGCGGGACTAGCGGGAGAGTCAAGGACATTCAGTACTTC.

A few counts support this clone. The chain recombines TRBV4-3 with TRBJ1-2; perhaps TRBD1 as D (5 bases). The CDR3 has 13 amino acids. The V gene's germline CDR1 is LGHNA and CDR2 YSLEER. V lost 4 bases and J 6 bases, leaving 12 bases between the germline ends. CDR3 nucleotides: TGCGCCAGCAGCCCCTCCAGGGAGGATGGCTACACCTTC. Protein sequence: CASSPSREDGYTF.

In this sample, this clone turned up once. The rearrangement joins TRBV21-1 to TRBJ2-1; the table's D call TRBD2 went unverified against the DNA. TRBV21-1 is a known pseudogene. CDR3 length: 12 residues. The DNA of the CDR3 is TGTGCCAGCGGACTAGCCGCCAATGAGCAGTTCTTC. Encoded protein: CASGLAANEQFF.

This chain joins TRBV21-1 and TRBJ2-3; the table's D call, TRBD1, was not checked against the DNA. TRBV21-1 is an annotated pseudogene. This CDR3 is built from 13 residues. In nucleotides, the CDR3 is TGTGCCAGCTTTCTGGGCAACACAGATACGCAGTATTTT. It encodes CASFLGNTDTQYF.

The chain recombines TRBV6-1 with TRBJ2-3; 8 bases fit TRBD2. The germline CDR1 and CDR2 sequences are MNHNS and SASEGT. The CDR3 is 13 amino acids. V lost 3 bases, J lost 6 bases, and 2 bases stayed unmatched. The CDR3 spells CASSDRLADTQYF. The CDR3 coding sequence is TGTGCCAGCAGTGACCGACTAGCGGATACGCAGTATTTT.

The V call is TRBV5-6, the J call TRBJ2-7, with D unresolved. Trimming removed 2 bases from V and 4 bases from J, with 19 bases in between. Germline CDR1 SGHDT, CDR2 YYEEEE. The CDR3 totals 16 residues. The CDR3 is CASSFGARVPIYEQYF. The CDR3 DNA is TGTGCCAGCAGCTTCGGCGCTCGGGTTCCTATTTACGAGCAGTACTTC.

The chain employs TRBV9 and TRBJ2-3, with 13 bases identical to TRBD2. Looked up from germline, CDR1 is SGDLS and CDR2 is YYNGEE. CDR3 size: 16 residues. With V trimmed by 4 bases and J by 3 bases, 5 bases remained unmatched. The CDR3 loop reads CASSPRTSGSTDTQYF. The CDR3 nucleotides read TGTGCCAGCAGCCCCCGGACTAGCGGGAGTACAGATACGCAGTATTTT. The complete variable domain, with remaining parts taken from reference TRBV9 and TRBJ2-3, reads DSGVTQTPKHLITATGQRVTLRCSPRSGDLSVYWYQQSLDQGLQFLIQYYNGEERAKGNILERFSAQQFPDLHSELNLSSLELGDSALYFCASSPRTSGSTDTQYFGPGTRLTVL.

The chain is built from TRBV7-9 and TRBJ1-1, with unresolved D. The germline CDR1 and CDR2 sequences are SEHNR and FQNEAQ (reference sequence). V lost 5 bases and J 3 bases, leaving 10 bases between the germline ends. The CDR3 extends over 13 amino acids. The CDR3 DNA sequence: TGTGCCAGCAGCCTAACGGCGGACACTGAAGCTTTCTTT. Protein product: CASSLTADTEAFF.

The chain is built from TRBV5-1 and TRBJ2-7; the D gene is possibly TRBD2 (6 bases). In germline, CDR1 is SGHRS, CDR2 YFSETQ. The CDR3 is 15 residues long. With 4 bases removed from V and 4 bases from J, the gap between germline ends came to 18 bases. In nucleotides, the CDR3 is TGCGCCAGCAGCCCGGACTACCCGAGCCGTTACGAGCAGTACTTC. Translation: CASSPDYPSRYEQYF. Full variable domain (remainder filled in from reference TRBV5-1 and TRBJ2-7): KAGVTQTPRYLIKTRGQQVTLSCSPISGHRSVSWYQQTPGQGLQFLFEYFSETQRNKGNFPGRFSGRQFSNSRSEMNVSTLELGDSALYLCASSPDYPSRYEQYFGPGTRLTVT.

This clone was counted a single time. CDR3 sequence: CASSLTGTSYEQYF. The CDR3 bases are TGTGCCAGCAGTTTGACCGGGACTAGCTACGAGCAGTACTTC. The rearrangement uses TRBV6-5 and TRBJ2-7; 8 bases fit TRBD2. The V gene end was trimmed by 4 bases and the J gene end by 3 bases; junction bases not matched to a gene: 5. Germline V gene data show CDR1 as MNHEY and CDR2 as SVGAGI. The CDR3 runs 14 residues.

CDR3: CASSPQTGIYGYTF. The CDR3 DNA follows: TGTGCCAGTAGTCCCCAGACAGGAATCTATGGCTACACCTTC. The chain combines TRBV19 with TRBJ1-2, with D perhaps matching TRBD1 (6 bases). There are 14 residues in the CDR3. Trimming took off 5 bases at V and 4 bases at J, with 14 bases between the two ends. Germline lookup yields CDR1 LNHDA and CDR2 SQIVND (reference sequence).

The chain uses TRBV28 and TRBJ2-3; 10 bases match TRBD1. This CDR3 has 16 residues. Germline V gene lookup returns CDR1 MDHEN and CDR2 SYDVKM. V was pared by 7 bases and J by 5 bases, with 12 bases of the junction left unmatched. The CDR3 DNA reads TGTGCCAGCAACACGGAGGGGACAGGGGAAGTAGATACGCAGTATTTT. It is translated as CASNTEGTGEVDTQYF.

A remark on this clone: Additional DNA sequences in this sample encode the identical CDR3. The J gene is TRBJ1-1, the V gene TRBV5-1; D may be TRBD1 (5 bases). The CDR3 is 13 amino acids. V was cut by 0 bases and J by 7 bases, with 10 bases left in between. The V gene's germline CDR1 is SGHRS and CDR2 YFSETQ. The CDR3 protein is CASSLVQQGEAFF. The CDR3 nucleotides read TGCGCCAGCAGCTTGGTGCAGCAGGGTGAAGCTTTCTTT.

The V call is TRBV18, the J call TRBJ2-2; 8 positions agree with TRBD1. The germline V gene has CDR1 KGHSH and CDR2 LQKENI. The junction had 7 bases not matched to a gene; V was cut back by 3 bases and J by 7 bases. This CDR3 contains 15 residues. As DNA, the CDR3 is TGTGCCAGCTCACCTTGGACAGGGTCGATCGGGGAGCTGTTTTTT. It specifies CASSPWTGSIGELFF.